These 5 T cell receptor beta chains were sequenced from one sample in a study of Graves' ophthalmopathy and Graves' hyperthyroidism. Amplification of TCR beta CDR3 regions used RNA transcripts. Investigators did first-round RT-PCR with HTBI primers, then second-round multiplex PCR. TCRdb independently ran MiXCR on the multiplex PCR reads; one entry per CDR3 protein. The sample lists roughly 500,000 distinct CDR3 sequences, about 15% occurring once. Sequencing was performed on blood. The source is a woman aged 25 to 39 with Graves' ophthalmopathy.

This clonotype was picked up many times. The gene calls are TRBV14 and TRBJ2-5, with no clear D. This CDR3 comprises 17 residues. The V end was cut by 0 bases, the J end by 4 bases, with 18 bases between. Germline V lookup: CDR1 SGHDN, CDR2 FVKESK. The CDR3 nucleotides are TGTGCCAGCAGCCAAGAGTATGGGGATGTGGCTATAGAGACCCAGTACTTC. Amino acid sequence: CASSQEYGDVAIETQYF.

This clonotype was seen at least ten times. A much larger clone lies a single base off, so this may be a read error. The chain is built from TRBV12-3 or TRBV12-4 and TRBJ1-1; a weak D match, TRBD1 (5 bases). Trimming stripped 5 bases from V and 1 base from J, with 8 bases between. The CDR3 extends over 13 amino acids. CDR3: CASSDSWNTEAFF. In DNA form, the CDR3 reads TGTGCCAGCAGTGACAGTTGGAACACTGAAGCTTTCTTT.

V is TRBV18 and J is TRBJ2-7, with 7 bases lining up with TRBD1. The germline V gene has CDR1 KGHSH and CDR2 LQKENI. The CDR3 contains 14 residues. V lost 5 bases, J lost 1 base, and 5 bases stayed unmatched. The CDR3 region has the DNA TGTGCCAGCTCATTACAGGGGCGATCCTACGAGCAGTACTTC. Its translation is CASSLQGRSYEQYF.

This clonotype was found many times. The rearrangement joins TRBV20-1 to TRBJ1-1; TRBD1 aligns across 9 bases. CDR1 and CDR2 (germline): DFQATT, SNEGSKA (reference sequence). CDR3 length: 14 residues. Trimming took 5 bases from V and 0 from J; bases not matched to a gene: 4. The CDR3 is CSADRGGMNTEAFF. CDR3 DNA: TGCAGTGCTGACAGGGGGGGAATGAACACTGAAGCTTTCTTT.

This clonotype has a count of ten or more. This chain uses TRBV19 with TRBJ1-2; D uncertain. The germline V gene encodes CDR1 LNHDA and CDR2 SQIVND (reference sequence). The CDR3 runs to 13 residues. Trimming cost V 6 bases and J 0 bases, with 8 bases left between them. The CDR3 loop reads CASRTDPNYGYTF. CDR3 nucleotides: TGTGCCAGTAGGACGGATCCTAACTATGGCTACACCTTC.